These 18 T cell receptor beta chains were all obtained from the same sample, sequenced in a study of a mutant IDH1 vaccine in newly diagnosed glioma. Time point noted: week 5, during vaccination. A single vaccine dose contained 300 ug of mutant IDH1 20-mer peptide, and topical imiquimod was used with it. These receptors have no known antigen. TCRdb's copy holds only in-frame clones and misses some; the assay was immunoSEQ multiplex PCR. The table includes more than 55,000 clones, 82% detected once. The sample here was PBMCs, taken from a glioma patient whose treatment included an IDH1 peptide vaccine. Every receptor here comes from a woman in her late teens or twenties with glioma. Some clones in this sample may be carry-over from other donors' samples.

V and J are TRBV4-2 and TRBJ2-7; unclear D gene. The CDR3 has 14 amino acids. V was clipped by 0 bases and J by 0 bases, with 6 bases between them. Germline V gives CDR1 LGHNA, CDR2 YNFKEQ. The CDR3 sequence is CASSQDFSSYEQYF. DNA for the CDR3: TGTGCCAGCAGCCAAGATTTTAGCTCCTACGAGCAGTACTTC.

In this sample, this clone turned up once. The chain couples TRBV13 to TRBJ2-7; 11 nucleotides match TRBD2. The CDR3 spans 15 residues. Germline-derived CDR1 and CDR2 are PRHDT and FYEKMQ (reference sequence). V shed 3 bases and J 0 bases; nucleotides not matched to a gene: 1. The CDR3: CASSFGTSGSYEQYF. The CDR3 coding sequence is TGTGCCAGCAGCTTCGGGACTAGCGGCTCCTACGAGCAGTACTTC.

The chain links TRBV9 to TRBJ2-7, with 7 bases aligning to TRBD1. With V trimmed by 4 bases and J by 2 bases, 3 bases remained unmatched. The CDR3 totals 13 residues. Germline CDR1 is SGDLS and CDR2 is YYNGEE. CDR3 nucleotide sequence: TGTGCCAGCAGCCCCGGACAGGCCTACGAGCAGTACTTC. This sequence encodes CASSPGQAYEQYF.

The rearrangement uses TRBV7-9 and TRBJ2-2; tentatively, D is TRBD2 (6 bases). Looked up from germline, CDR1 is SEHNR and CDR2 is FQNEAQ (reference sequence). Trimming removed 5 bases from V and 11 bases from J, with 12 bases in between. CDR3 length: 12 residues. CDR3 amino acids: CASSQGLLELFF. CDR3 in DNA: TGTGCCAGCAGCCAGGGACTCCTTGAGCTGTTTTTT.

V and J are TRBV5-4 and TRBJ2-3, with 14 bases that match TRBD2. The CDR3 totals 16 residues. The trim removed 4 bases at V and 6 bases at J, leaving 7 bases unmatched. The V gene's germline CDR1 is SGHNT and CDR2 YYREEE (reference sequence). CDR3 DNA: TGTGCCAGCAGCCCGGGACTAGCGGGAGAATTGGATACGCAGTATTTT. Amino acids: CASSPGLAGELDTQYF.

This sequence joins TRBV15 and TRBJ2-7; D call uncertain. Germline lookup yields CDR1 LNHNV and CDR2 YYDKDF (reference sequence). The CDR3 is made up of 14 amino acids. With 0 bases removed from V and 3 bases from J, the gap between germline ends came to 9 bases. The CDR3 is CATSRDRTDYEQYF. The CDR3, as DNA: TGTGCCACCAGCAGAGATCGGACCGACTACGAGCAGTACTTC.

The chain joins TRBV2 to TRBJ2-2, with TRBD2 matching over 8 bases. CDR3 length: 14 residues. CDR1 SNHLY and CDR2 FYNNEI come from the germline V gene. V was pared by 8 bases and J by 0 bases, with 2 bases of the junction left unmatched. The CDR3 DNA sequence: TGTGCCAGCGAGCGGGGGTCGAACACCGGGGAGCTGTTTTTT. Protein: CASERGSNTGELFF.

This chain joins TRBV7-6 and TRBJ1-1, with D unresolved. Germline CDR1 SGHVS, CDR2 FNYEAQ. Trimming cost V 1 base and J 2 bases, with 5 bases left between them. The CDR3 covers 13 residues. CDR3 region: CASSLVGNTEAFF. The CDR3 nucleotides read TGTGCCAGCAGCTTAGTGGGAAACACTGAAGCTTTCTTT.

The V gene is TRBV18, the J gene TRBJ2-3; D uncertain. The ends were cut back, 2 bases at V and 2 bases at J, with 5 bases in the middle. CDR3 length: 13 amino acids. Germline CDR1 is KGHSH and CDR2 is LQKENI. The CDR3 DNA follows: TGTGCCAGCTCACCAGCACTCACAGATACGCAGTATTTT. Encoded protein: CASSPALTDTQYF.

V usage is TRBV7-9 and J usage is TRBJ2-2; D call uncertain. The CDR3 is made up of 14 amino acids. Trimming took off 2 bases at V and 6 bases at J, with 10 bases between the two ends. Germline loops: CDR1 SEHNR, CDR2 FQNEAQ (reference sequence). CDR3 amino acids: CASSLLGSAGELFF. The CDR3 DNA is TGTGCCAGCAGCTTATTAGGGTCTGCCGGGGAGCTGTTTTTT. Variable domain in full (rest from reference TRBV7-9 and TRBJ2-2): DTGVSQNPRHKITKRGQNVTFRCDPISEHNRLYWYRQTLGQGPEFLTYFQNEAQLEKSRLLSDRFSAERPKGSFSTLEIQRTEQGDSAMYLCASSLLGSAGELFFGEGSRLTVL.

This sequence joins TRBV4-2 and TRBJ2-7; D is undetermined. Trimming cost V 3 bases and J 0 bases, with 9 bases left between them. Per germline, CDR1 LGHNA and CDR2 YNFKEQ. There are 14 residues in the CDR3. The CDR3 region has the DNA TGTGCCAGCAGCCAGCAGGACGGCTCCTACGAGCAGTACTTC. It translates to CASSQQDGSYEQYF.

The J gene is TRBJ1-1, the V gene TRBV6-1; D possibly corresponds to TRBD1 (5 bases). Germline assignment: CDR1 MNHNS and CDR2 SASEGT. CDR3 length equals 13 residues. Trimming shortened V by 6 bases and J by 3 bases, and 11 bases separated the two germline ends. CDR3 amino acids: CASRAGRDTEAFF. CDR3 DNA: TGTGCCAGCAGGGCAGGGAGGGACACTGAAGCTTTCTTT.

The V call is TRBV7-9, the J call TRBJ1-1; unclear D gene. The V end was cut by 6 bases, the J end by 0 bases, with 11 bases between. The CDR3 is 14 residues long. Per germline, CDR1 SEHNR and CDR2 FQNEAQ (reference sequence). The CDR3 coding sequence is TGTGCCAGCAGGTTGGACGGACTGAACACTGAAGCTTTCTTT. This translates into CASRLDGLNTEAFF.

The chain recombines TRBV7-9 with TRBJ2-2, with 8 bases identical to TRBD1. The J segment lost 1 base and the V segment lost 2 bases, leaving 3 bases of the junction unmatched. This CDR3 has 16 residues. Looked up from germline, CDR1 is SEHNR and CDR2 is FQNEAQ (reference sequence). The CDR3 here is CASSLPGTGNTGELFF. CDR3 in DNA: TGTGCCAGCAGCTTACCGGGGACAGGGAACACCGGGGAGCTGTTTTTT.

By its share, this clone is medium-sized. The sample has other DNA sequences that encode this CDR3 too. The chain uses TRBV25-1 and TRBJ1-5; TRBD1 is a possible D gene (5 bases). Germline CDR1 reads MGHDK; CDR2 reads SYGVNS. V dropped 2 bases and J dropped 3 bases, with 8 bases sitting between them. The CDR3 is made up of 14 amino acids. The CDR3 sequence: CASSEGGVNQPQHF. CDR3 in DNA: TGTGCCAGCAGTGAAGGGGGAGTCAATCAGCCCCAGCATTTT.

The chain uses TRBV4-3 and TRBJ2-2; D could derive from TRBD1 or TRBD2 (5 bases each). This CDR3 is 15 amino acids long. V was shortened by 0 bases and J by 9 bases, with 14 bases between the two germline ends. Germline V gene lookup returns CDR1 LGHNA and CDR2 YSLEER. The CDR3 DNA sequence: TGCGCCAGCAGCCAAGATGGGGGACCAACCCGGGAGCTGTTTTTT. Its translation: CASSQDGGPTRELFF.

This clone was picked up one time. The J gene is TRBJ2-7, the V gene TRBV5-1, with 14 bases that match TRBD2. V lost 7 bases, J lost 5 bases, and 11 bases stayed unmatched. This CDR3 spans 16 amino acids. Germline CDR1 SGHRS, CDR2 YFSETQ. In DNA form, the CDR3 reads TGCGCCAGCGGACCGACTAGCGGGAGGGCCTACCACGAGCAGTACTTC. It specifies CASGPTSGRAYHEQYF.

The chain links TRBV27 to TRBJ2-1; 10 bases fit TRBD2. The CDR3 length is 14 residues. Germline CDR1 is MNHEY and CDR2 is SMNVEV (reference sequence). V was pared by 4 bases and J by 6 bases, with 3 bases of the junction left unmatched. In DNA form, the CDR3 reads TGTGCCAGCAGTTCTGGGACTAGCGCCAATGAGCAGTTCTTC. Translation gives CASSSGTSANEQFF.